The T cell receptor (beta chain) described here comes from a study of blood T cells in healthy people across ages. For the study at large: For every two T cells, template switching captured about one barcoded beta molecule. General study findings and limits: Observed TCR beta diversity per million T cells went down as age went up. This fall followed a roughly linear course with age. Donor CMV status was unknown, possibly confounding expanded clonotype changes. Diversity estimated from one million T cells was considered an underestimate.

V shed 3 bases and J shed 4 bases, with 12 bases lying between them. The CDR3 sequence is 15 residues long. Using a J-beta primer mix together with a sample-barcoded 5' primer, a second PCR was run for roughly 6 to 11 cycles. MiXCR was run by TCRdb on the 5' RACE reads, yielding one entry per CDR3 protein. The sample holds 660,000 or so distinct CDR3 sequences, about 54% seen once. As regards this clonotype: Antigen specificity is unknown.

Sequencing used blood. V and J are TRBV12-3 or TRBV12-4 and TRBJ1-4; TRBD1 might be the D (6 bases). The TCR originated in a man aged 60 to 75 in good health. CDR3 residues: CASSLGGAVNEKLFF. The DNA of the CDR3 is TGTGCCAGCAGTTTGGGGGGGGCAGTTAATGAAAAACTGTTTTTT.